This T cell receptor (beta chain) stems from a study of regulatory T cells in long-lasting Graves disease. CDR1 is LNHNV, CDR2 YYDKDF, per germline (reference sequence). The CDR3 totals 17 residues. V shed 1 base and J 4 bases; nucleotides not matched to a gene: 9. Investigators prepared the TCR beta libraries by applying iRepertoire HTBI primers and Arm-PCR of CDR3 regions. TCRdb reprocessed the multiplex PCR reads with MiXCR, giving one entry per CDR3 protein. Here the sample spans 450,000 to 600,000 distinct CDR3 sequences, about 13% being singletons. Time point defined: newly diagnosed GD, antithyroid drugs for less than 3 months. The TCR library was made from RNA that had been extracted from PBMCs in TRIzol. This clonotype was picked up a small number of times. Given the absence of the conserved phenylalanine or tryptophan at the CDR3 end, a read error is likely. These same data were also listed under a study on T cells in Graves' hyperthyroidism and ophthalmopathy.

This receptor was taken from a young man with Graves disease. The V call is TRBV15, the J call TRBJ2-5; 10 bases are a match to TRBD2. The material was peripheral blood mononuclear cells (PBMCs), obtained at new diagnosis, from a patient treated with antithyroid drugs. This CDR3 reads CATSRGPASGRPETQYL. CDR3 bases: TGTGCCACCAGCAGAGGTCCCGCTAGCGGGAGACCAGAGACCCAGTACCTC.